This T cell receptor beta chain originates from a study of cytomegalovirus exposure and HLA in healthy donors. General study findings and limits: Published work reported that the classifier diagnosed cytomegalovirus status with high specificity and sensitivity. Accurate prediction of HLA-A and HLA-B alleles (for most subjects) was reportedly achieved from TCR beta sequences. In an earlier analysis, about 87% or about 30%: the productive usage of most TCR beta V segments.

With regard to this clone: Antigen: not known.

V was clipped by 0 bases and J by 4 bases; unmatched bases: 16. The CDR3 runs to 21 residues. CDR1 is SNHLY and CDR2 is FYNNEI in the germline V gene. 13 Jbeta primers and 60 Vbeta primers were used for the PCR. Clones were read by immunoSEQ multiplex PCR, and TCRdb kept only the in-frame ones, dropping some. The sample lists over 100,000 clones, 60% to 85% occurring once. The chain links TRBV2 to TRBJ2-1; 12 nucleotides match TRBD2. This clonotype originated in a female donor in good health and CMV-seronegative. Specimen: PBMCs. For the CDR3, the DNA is TGTGCCAGCAGTGAAGCCCTCGGTTTGGCTAGCGGGGGGGCTTATTACAATGAGCAGTTCTTC. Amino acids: CASSEALGLASGGAYYNEQFF.